These T cell receptor beta chains were read from a single sample in a study of T cell responses to AZD1222 COVID-19 vaccine. Clones were read by immunoSEQ multiplex PCR, and TCRdb kept only the in-frame ones, dropping some. The sample holds 90,000 to 120,000 clones; 85% to 90% are singletons and the top ten take over 15%. The sample was peripheral blood, taken on day 0 of AZD1222 vaccination. The receptors come from an adult in good health. CDR3s include the opening cysteine and the closing phenylalanine or tryptophan. D genes are given only for firm matches.

D	V	J	DNA	CDR3
NA	TRBV7-8	TRBJ1-1	TGTGCCAGCAGCTGGCTGATCGGACAAGGGGGGGAGGGCACTGAAGCTTTCTTT	CASSWLIGQGGEGTEAFF
NA	TRBV7-9	TRBJ2-2	TGTGCCAGCAGCCCCAGCACCGGGGAGCTGTTTTTT	CASSPSTGELFF
TRBD1	TRBV5-1	TRBJ1-1	TGCGCCAGCAGCTTGGGGACAGGGCTGTACACTGAAGCTTTCTTT	CASSLGTGLYTEAFF
NA	TRBV9	TRBJ2-2	TGTGCCAGCAGCCATGACAGGCTGAACACCGGGGAGCTGTTTTTT	CASSHDRLNTGELFF
NA	TRBV5-1	TRBJ1-1	TGCGCCAGCAGCTTGGGGTTTAACGAAGCTTTCTTT	CASSLGFNEAFF
NA	TRBV12-3/TRBV12-4	TRBJ1-2	TGTGCCAGCAGCGACATCTATGGCTACACCTTC	CASSDIYGYTF
NA	TRBV5-1	TRBJ2-1	TGCGCCAGCAGCTTGTTGGGGGTTTACAATGAGCAGTTCTTC	CASSLLGVYNEQFF
NA	TRBV28	TRBJ1-2	TGTGCCAGCAGTTTAGGGGGGCGAATCCAAGTGTATGGCTACACCTTC	CASSLGGRIQVYGYTF
NA	TRBV19	TRBJ2-3	TGTGCCAGTAGTATAAGGAGGGGGCGATCCACAGATACGCAGTATTTT	CASSIRRGRSTDTQYF
TRBD1	TRBV3-1/TRBV3-2	TRBJ1-2	TGTGCCAGCGGAACGACAGGGGGCTACTATGGCTACACCTTC	CASGTTGGYYGYTF